This record covers a single TCR beta chain. This specimen comes from a study of blood T cell repertoires in COVID-19. Background on the study: The study drew acute and convalescent COVID-19 samples from the United States, Italy and Spain. Sources were T cells, B-cell-depleted T cells, or PBMCs; the material itself was cDNA or gDNA.

Germline V CDR1 and CDR2: KGHDR, SFDVKD. The V end was cut by 6 bases, the J end by 3 bases, with 10 bases between. The CDR3 is 13 amino acids. Per the original methods: Nucleated cell number was recorded as an estimate derived from reference gene primer amplification. Repertoires were generated with immunoSEQ multiplex PCR, while TCRdb's copy carries only in-frame clones and drops some. V and J calls and clone size are as listed in that table; D and trimming were resolved from the DNA. The data hold roughly 190,000 clones, with about 86% observed a single time. The chain combines TRBV24-1 with TRBJ1-1; D gene uncertain. Input material: peripheral blood. The source is a man younger than 40 with active or convalescent COVID-19. This chain's CDR3 is CATSPGVHTEAFF. The CDR3 region has the DNA TGTGCCACCAGTCCCGGAGTACACACTGAAGCTTTCTTT.